This T cell receptor beta chain comes out of a study of beta chain features in type 1 diabetes. Across the study: Nearly 110,000,000 sorted cells were examined across all samples. Study-level findings and limits: For Type 1 diabetes patients, all four CD4+ subsets carried TCRB CDR3s that were moderately but significantly shorter.

Expressed TCRB transcripts were sequenced, since all the RNA that had been isolated was reverse transcribed. Assay used: immunoSEQ multiplex PCR; TCRdb lists only in-frame clones, some missing. The sample includes about 340,000 clones, roughly 14% of them seen just once. The CDR3 consists of 17 residues. Germline V gene sequence: CDR1 GTSNPN, CDR2 SVGIG (reference sequence). The trim removed 3 bases at V and 0 bases at J, leaving 6 bases unmatched. Regarding this clone: Its specificity is unknown.

Sequencing input: naive CD4+ T cells from blood. The receptor was derived from a woman under 30 with type 1 diabetes. This chain uses TRBV30 with TRBJ2-6, with TRBD1 matching 9 bases. As DNA, the CDR3 is TGTGCCTGGAGCCGGACAGGGGCAATCTCTGGGGCCAACGTCCTGACTTTC. Its translation is CAWSRTGAISGANVLTF.